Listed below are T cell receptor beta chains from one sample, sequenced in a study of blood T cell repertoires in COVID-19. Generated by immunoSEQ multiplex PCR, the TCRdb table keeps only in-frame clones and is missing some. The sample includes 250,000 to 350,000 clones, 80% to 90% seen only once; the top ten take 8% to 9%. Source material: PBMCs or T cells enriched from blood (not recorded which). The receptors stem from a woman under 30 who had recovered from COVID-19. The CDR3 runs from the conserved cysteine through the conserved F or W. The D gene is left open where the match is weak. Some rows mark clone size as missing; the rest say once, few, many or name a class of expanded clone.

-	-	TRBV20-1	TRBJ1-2	CSASWGDHGYTF	TGCAGTGCTAGTTGGGGGGACCATGGCTACACCTTC
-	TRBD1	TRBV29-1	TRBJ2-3	CSVEGRLVRQGSDTQYF	TGCAGCGTTGAAGGTCGTCTGGTGAGACAGGGTTCAGATACGCAGTATTTT
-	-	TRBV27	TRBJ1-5	CATKRGASWDQPQHF	TGTGCCACAAAGCGCGGTGCGAGTTGGGATCAGCCCCAGCATTTT
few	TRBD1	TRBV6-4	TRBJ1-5	CASSAQQGAGNQPQHF	TGTGCCAGCAGCGCCCAACAGGGGGCAGGGAATCAGCCCCAGCATTTT
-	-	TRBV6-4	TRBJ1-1	CASSEAGGTEAFF	TGTGCCAGCAGCGAGGCCGGGGGGACTGAAGCTTTCTTT
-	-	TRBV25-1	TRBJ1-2	CAAEGAANYGYTF	TGTGCCGCCGAGGGAGCTGCTAACTATGGCTACACCTTC
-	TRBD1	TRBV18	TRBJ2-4	CASSRQGTMGGNIQYF	TGTGCCAGCTCACGACAGGGGACAATGGGAGGAAACATTCAGTACTTC
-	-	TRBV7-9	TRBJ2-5	CASSYPTGGTFQETQYF	TGTGCCAGCAGCTATCCCACGGGCGGGACTTTCCAAGAGACCCAGTACTTC
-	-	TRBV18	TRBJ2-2	CASSPPAGRTGELFF	TGTGCCAGCTCACCACCAGCAGGCCGTACCGGGGAGCTGTTTTTT
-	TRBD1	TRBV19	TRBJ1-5	CASSRTGTGGYQPQHF	TGTGCCAGTAGTAGGACCGGGACAGGGGGTTATCAGCCCCAGCATTTT
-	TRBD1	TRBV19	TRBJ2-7	CASNDRGSYEQYF	TGTGCCAGTAACGACAGGGGATCCTACGAGCAGTACTTC
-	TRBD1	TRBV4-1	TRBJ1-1	CASSQDQGALNTEAFF	TGCGCCAGCAGCCAAGATCAGGGGGCTCTGAACACTGAAGCTTTCTTT
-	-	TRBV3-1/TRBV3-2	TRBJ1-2	CASSLGTNYGYTF	TGTGCCAGCAGCCTCGGGACAAACTATGGCTACACCTTC
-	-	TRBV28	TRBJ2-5	CASSFTRVRRETQYF	TGTGCCAGCAGTTTTACGAGGGTGCGGCGGGAGACCCAGTACTTC
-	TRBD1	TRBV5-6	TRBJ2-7	CASSQGAITYEQYF	TGTGCCAGCAGCCAGGGGGCCATTACCTACGAGCAGTACTTC
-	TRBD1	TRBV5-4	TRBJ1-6	CASSQDRDNSPLHF	TGTGCCAGCAGCCAGGACAGGGACAATTCACCCCTCCACTTT
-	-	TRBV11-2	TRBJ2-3	CASSLRGTEADTQYF	TGTGCCAGCAGCTTAAGGGGGACCGAGGCAGATACGCAGTATTTT
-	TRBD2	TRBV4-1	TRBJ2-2	CASSQGGVLAGGGELFF	TGCGCCAGCAGCCAAGGGGGCGTTTTGGCGGGAGGCGGGGAGCTGTTTTTT
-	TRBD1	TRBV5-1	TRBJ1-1	CASSIASWDRGKNTEAFF	TGCGCCAGCAGTATAGCGTCCTGGGACAGGGGGAAGAACACTGAAGCTTTCTTT
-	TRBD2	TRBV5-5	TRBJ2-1	CASSPWSSGSSEQFF	TGTGCCAGCAGCCCCTGGAGTAGCGGGAGCAGTGAGCAGTTCTTC
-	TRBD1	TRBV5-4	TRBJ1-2	CASSSTGVRGYTF	TGTGCCAGCAGCTCGACAGGGGTTCGTGGCTACACCTTC
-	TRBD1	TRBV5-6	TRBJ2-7	CASSWGQGPYEQYF	TGTGCCAGCAGCTGGGGACAGGGACCCTACGAGCAGTACTTC
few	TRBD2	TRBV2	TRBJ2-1	CASTFLAGNEQFF	TGTGCCAGTACGTTCCTAGCGGGGAATGAGCAGTTCTTC
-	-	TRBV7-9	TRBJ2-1	CASSPSYNEQFF	TGTGCCAGCAGCCCTTCCTACAATGAGCAGTTCTTC
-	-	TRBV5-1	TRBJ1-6	CASSLIGTPGSDSPLHF	TGCGCCAGCAGCTTGATCGGGACTCCAGGGTCGGATTCACCCCTCCACTTT
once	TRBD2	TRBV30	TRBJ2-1	CAWNELAGELDEQFF	TGTGCCTGGAACGAACTAGCGGGGGAGTTGGATGAGCAGTTCTTC
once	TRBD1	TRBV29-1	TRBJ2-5	CSAGQASQETQYF	TGCAGCGCCGGACAGGCCTCCCAAGAGACCCAGTACTTC
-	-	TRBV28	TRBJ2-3	CASSRTGPRHLDTQYF	TGTGCCAGCAGTCGCACAGGACCACGGCATTTGGATACGCAGTATTTT
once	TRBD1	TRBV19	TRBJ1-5	CASSMVGQGLNQPQHF	TGTGCCAGTAGTATGGTGGGACAGGGGTTAAATCAGCCCCAGCATTTT
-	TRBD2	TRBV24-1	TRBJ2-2	CATSDPGLAAGELFF	TGTGCCACCAGTGATCCGGGACTAGCGGCCGGGGAGCTGTTTTTT
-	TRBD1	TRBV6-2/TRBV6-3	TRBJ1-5	CASCLRDRGSGNQPQHF	TGTGCCAGCTGCCTTCGGGACAGGGGATCTGGCAATCAGCCCCAGCATTTT
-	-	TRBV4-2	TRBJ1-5	CASSQDSTRSNQPQHF	TGTGCCAGCAGCCAAGATTCGACAAGAAGCAATCAGCCCCAGCATTTT
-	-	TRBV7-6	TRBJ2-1	CASSTLGASYNEQFF	TGTGCCAGCAGCACCCTGGGGGCCTCCTACAATGAGCAGTTCTTC
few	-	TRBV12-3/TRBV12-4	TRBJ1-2	CASSVGEAFTF	TGTGCCAGCAGCGTTGGGGAGGCATTCACCTTC
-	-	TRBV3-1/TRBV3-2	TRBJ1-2	CASSQPGGYGYTF	TGTGCCAGCAGCCAACCAGGAGGCTATGGCTACACCTTC
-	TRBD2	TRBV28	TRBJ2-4	CASSVTSGSVDIQYF	TGTGCCAGCAGCGTCACTAGCGGGAGTGTAGACATTCAGTACTTC
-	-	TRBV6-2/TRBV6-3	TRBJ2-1	CASSSRGADEQFF	TGTGCCAGCAGTTCCAGGGGTGCGGATGAGCAGTTCTTC